Shown below are 13 T cell receptor beta chains from a single sample sequenced in a study of Graves' ophthalmopathy and Graves' hyperthyroidism. Transcripts of RNA were the source for amplifying TCR beta CDR3 regions. First-round RT-PCR employed HTBI primers, with a second-round multiplex PCR after it. TCRdb recomputed calls from the multiplex PCR reads with MiXCR, one row per CDR3 protein. The sample gives tens of thousands of distinct CDR3 sequences, under 55% of which show up once; about 4.9% is in the top ten. Sequencing was done on a sample of peripheral blood. The receptors come from an adult woman with Graves' ophthalmopathy.

Ten or more counts support this clonotype. This chain joins TRBV5-8 and TRBJ2-2; tentatively, D is TRBD1 (6 bases). The CDR3 has 16 residues. V lost 0 bases, J lost 5 bases, and 14 bases lay in between. The germline CDR1 and CDR2 sequences are SGHTS and YDEGEE. The CDR3 spells CASSLVFGGPTGELFF. The CDR3, as DNA: TGTGCCAGCAGCTTGGTCTTTGGGGGCCCGACCGGGGAGCTGTTTTTT.

This clonotype was seen many times. The chain uses TRBV28 and TRBJ1-3, with unresolved D. The V and J ends lost 7 bases and 7 bases respectively, with 14 bases between them. The germline V gene encodes CDR1 MDHEN and CDR2 SYDVKM. The CDR3 extends over 13 amino acids. The DNA for the CDR3 is TGTGCCAGCACCCCAGAAGCCTTGAACACCATATATTTT. Its protein is CASTPEALNTIYF.

This chain links TRBV20-1 with TRBJ2-7; 9 bases match TRBD2. This CDR3 is built from 14 residues. Germline V gene lookup returns CDR1 DFQATT and CDR2 SNEGSKA (reference sequence). J lost 3 bases, V lost 7 bases, and 10 bases had no gene match. This chain's CDR3 is CSGQGTLAGYEQYF. The CDR3, as DNA: TGCAGTGGCCAAGGAACACTAGCGGGCTACGAGCAGTACTTC.

V is TRBV15 and J is TRBJ2-1; D may correspond to TRBD1 or TRBD2 (6 bases each). The V end lost 0 bases, the J end lost 12 bases, and 12 bases lay between the germline ends. This CDR3 comprises 13 residues. Germline values: CDR1 LNHNV, CDR2 YYDKDF (reference sequence). DNA for the CDR3: TGTGCCACCAGCAGAGATGGGGGGCAGGGGCAGTTCTTC. This sequence encodes CATSRDGGQGQFF.

This clonotype was detected ten times or more. The chain links TRBV11-1 to TRBJ2-2, with TRBD1 as a possible D gene (5 bases). This CDR3 is 17 amino acids long. Germline CDR1 is SGHAT and CDR2 is FQDESV (reference sequence). Trimming stripped 1 base from V and 7 bases from J, with 19 bases between. The CDR3 region is CASSLEVDGARIGELFF. The CDR3 DNA sequence: TGTGCCAGCAGCTTAGAGGTAGATGGGGCGCGGATCGGGGAGCTGTTTTTT.

The chain is built from TRBV7-3 and TRBJ2-3, with TRBD2 identical over 7 bases. Germline loops: CDR1 SGHTA, CDR2 FQGTGA. This CDR3 comprises 14 residues. After removal of 5 bases from V and 11 bases from J, the junction contained 13 bases not matched to a gene. The CDR3: CASSRAGYGNEQYF. For the CDR3, the DNA is TGTGCCAGCAGCCGAGCGGGATACGGTAATGAGCAGTATTTT.

There are a few counts of this clonotype. The rearrangement links TRBV10-3 to TRBJ2-7; D uncertain. Germline loops: CDR1 ENHRY, CDR2 SYGVKD. Trimming shortened V by 5 bases and J by 0 bases, and 8 bases separated the two germline ends. This CDR3 contains 13 residues. DNA for the CDR3: TGTGCCATCAGTTTGGACCGCTCCTACGAGCAGTACTTC. It is translated as CAISLDRSYEQYF.

This clonotype was counted at least ten times. This chain joins TRBV11-2 and TRBJ2-5; D not resolved. Trimming stripped 5 bases from V and 4 bases from J, with 14 bases between. The germline V gene has CDR1 SGHAT and CDR2 FQNNGV. This CDR3 is built from 14 residues. Here the CDR3 reads CASSILGRLETQYF. For the CDR3, the DNA is TGTGCCAGCAGCATCCTCGGCAGGTTAGAGACCCAGTACTTC.

As for this clonotype: Since no conserved phenylalanine or tryptophan closes the CDR3, a read error is the likely cause. The rearrangement uses TRBV6-2 or TRBV6-3 and TRBJ2-7, with 10 bases matching TRBD1. CDR1 is MNHEY, CDR2 SVGEGT, per germline. The CDR3 is 13 residues long. J was trimmed by 6 bases and V by 8 bases; bases with no gene match: 7. CDR3 sequence: CASPGQGTSEQYL. The CDR3 DNA reads as TGTGCCAGCCCGGGACAGGGGACCTCCGAGCAGTACCTC.

CDR3 sequence reads: CASSVGPSGREQFF. The CDR3 DNA reads TGTGCCAGCAGCGTAGGTCCTAGCGGGAGGGAGCAGTTCTTC. V is TRBV9 and J is TRBJ2-1, with 11 bases that match TRBD2. V was pared by 0 bases and J by 10 bases, with 3 bases of the junction left unmatched. The CDR3 consists of 14 residues. Germline loops: CDR1 SGDLS, CDR2 YYNGEE.

This clonotype was counted ten times or more. This chain joins TRBV20-1 and TRBJ2-3; 12 bases line up with TRBD2. Germline CDR1 reads DFQATT; CDR2 reads SNEGSKA (reference sequence). The V gene end was trimmed by 6 bases and the J gene end by 3 bases; junction bases not matched to a gene: 19. The CDR3 consists of 19 residues. In DNA, the CDR3 is TGCAGTGCCCAGAAGGGCCTAGCGGGAGGGCCGCTCGGTACAGATACGCAGTATTTT. This encodes CSAQKGLAGGPLGTDTQYF.

This chain joins TRBV20-1 and TRBJ2-7; no clear D gene. The V end was cut by 5 bases, the J end by 2 bases, with 7 bases between. CDR1 DFQATT and CDR2 SNEGSKA come from the germline V gene (reference sequence). This CDR3 is built from 11 residues. The CDR3 spells CSAPNPYEQYF. CDR3 DNA sequence: TGCAGTGCTCCTAACCCCTACGAGCAGTACTTC.

The V call is TRBV29-1, the J call TRBJ2-7; 7 bases fit TRBD2. Trimming at V came to 2 bases and at J to 4 bases, leaving 5 bases not matched to a gene. CDR3 length equals 13 residues. Germline V gene sequence: CDR1 SQVTM, CDR2 ANQGSEA. CDR3 DNA: TGCAGCGTTGAAAGCAGCGGGGTATACGAGCAGTACTTC. It yields the protein CSVESSGVYEQYF.